The 5 T cell receptor beta chains reported below all come from one sample, sequenced in a study of blood T cell repertoires in COVID-19. Method: immunoSEQ multiplex PCR; TCRdb's copy keeps in-frame clones and lacks some. This table has 130,000 to 150,000 clones, just under 85% appearing once. Sequencing used peripheral blood. These receptors all stem from a middle-aged woman with active or convalescent COVID-19.

The chain uses TRBV4-3 and TRBJ2-2, with D maybe TRBD1 (5 bases). The CDR3 sequence is 13 residues long. V lost 0 bases to trimming and J lost 7 bases, with 6 bases between them. CDR1 and CDR2 from the germline V gene are LGHNA and YSLEER. The CDR3 sequence is CASSQDQGGELFF. The CDR3 DNA is TGCGCCAGCAGCCAAGATCAGGGCGGGGAGCTGTTTTTT.

The rearrangement uses TRBV5-4 and TRBJ2-7; D not certain. The CDR3 has 14 residues. Germline CDR1 reads SGHNT; CDR2 reads YYREEE (reference sequence). Deletions cut 0 bases from V and 3 bases from J, with 10 bases between. The CDR3 coding sequence is TGTGCCAGCAGCTTGGGCGGTAGTAACTACGAGCAGTACTTC. Translated, it gives CASSLGGSNYEQYF.

The V gene is TRBV6-2 or TRBV6-3, the J gene TRBJ2-5; D remains ambiguous. The ends were cut back, 0 bases at V and 1 base at J, with 6 bases in the middle. Germline CDR1 is MNHEY and CDR2 is SVGEGT. The CDR3 is 14 residues long. CDR3: CASSYSGVQETQYF. The CDR3 DNA is TGTGCCAGCAGTTACTCGGGCGTCCAAGAGACCCAGTACTTC.

This chain joins TRBV5-1 and TRBJ1-2; D gene unclear. Germline CDR1 is SGHRS and CDR2 is YFSETQ. Trimming cost V 0 bases and J 6 bases, with 12 bases left between them. The CDR3 spans 14 residues. Written as DNA, the CDR3 is TGCGCCAGCAGCTTGGGAGGTGCTGGAGATGGCTACACCTTC. Translation: CASSLGGAGDGYTF.

V usage is TRBV9 and J usage is TRBJ2-7, with 8 nucleotides matching TRBD2. Germline V gene lookup returns CDR1 SGDLS and CDR2 YYNGEE. The CDR3 has 15 residues. J was trimmed by 2 bases and V by 2 bases; bases with no gene match: 6. The CDR3 loop is CASSVQTGGTYEQYF. CDR3 nucleotides: TGTGCCAGCAGCGTGCAGACGGGGGGGACCTACGAGCAGTACTTC.